This T cell receptor beta chain was retrieved from a study of read filtering for tumor transcriptome and immune sequencing (dated by TCRdb to the early 2020s). Regarding the research as a whole: The cohort consisted of under 20 male and approximately 15 female patients, with a mean age of roughly 70 years and an age range of about 40 to 85. Under revised international staging, about eight patients fell into R-ISS I, 15 or so into R-ISS II and about 7 into R-ISS III. After DNase treatment, whole-transcriptome libraries were prepared with the TruSeq RNA Access Library Prep Kit. TCR-region mapped reads per sample ranged from about 3.5 to 10.27 million with IR-seq versus only roughly 75 to 1273 with RNA-seq. The study compared TCR repertoires from targeted immune repertoire sequencing and bulk whole-transcriptome sequencing run on the same bone marrow samples. As a main aim, a read-filtering strategy for immune repertoire data was addressed, with the specific question being whether clonotypes supported by a single read should be removed. The paper as a whole reports these results and caveats: Single-read clonotypes made up about four fifths of clonotypes but roughly 3.2% of total reads in IR-seq, and 70% to 75% of clonotypes and 44.6% of reads in RNA-seq. The sorted CD138-negative fraction was not purified T cells but a mixed bone marrow immune population. Clonotypes were captured by IR-seq at much higher depth and more reliably than by RNA-seq, and smaller IR-seq throughput was sufficient for identification of most shared clonotypes. Removing single-read clonotypes increased the correlation between IR-seq and RNA-seq shared clonotype proportions.

The germline V gene supplies CDR1 SGHTA and CDR2 FQGTGA. V is shortened by 6 bases, J by 9 bases, and the region joining them spans 12 bases. There are 12 amino acids in the CDR3, from cysteine to phenylalanine inclusive. Of the read, only the CDR3 DNA is kept; its 36 bases are in frame from base 1. Every patient had bone marrow sampled at the time of active disease. Bone marrow mononuclear cells were isolated by Ficoll-Hypaque density gradient centrifugation. Myeloma plasma cells were removed and CD138-negative cells were collected by negative selection after labeling with CD138 magnetic microbeads on a MACS separator. The purity of the isolated cells was checked by flow cytometry with CD138 antibodies on an Attune NxT. Total RNA was extracted with TRIzol reagent and quantified with a NanoDrop spectrophotometer. Paired RNA-seq and IR-seq were performed on the CD138-negative bone marrow sample of each patient.

Of note for this clonotype: Its antigen remains unidentified. This likely reflects a read error, since a far larger clone is one base away.

Starting from about 400 ng RNA, TCR libraries were constructed with the Immunoverse kit using molecular barcoded adaptors that cover the alpha/delta and beta/gamma chains. TCR library preparation used the same RNA that was used for transcriptome sequencing. Sequencing of the TCR libraries was done on an Illumina HiSeq 4000 with 2 x 150 cycles. Regarding the original processing steps: TCR reads were aligned to human V, D, J and C references and assembled into CDR3 clonotypes with MiXCR, including quality filtering and error correction. The tcR package in R was used for analysis of clonotype counts and gene usage diversity. Raw mapping reads were checked after the RNA-seq reads had been mapped by STAR aligner version 2.5.3a onto the human GRCh37 genome. To test how sequencing depth affects detected clonotypes, IR-seq fastq files were randomly downsampled with Seqtk 1.3. TCRdb reprocessed the public reads (quality trimming at Q25 with fastp, clone calling with MiXCR) and kept in-frame beta chains. One record per CDR3 amino acid sequence lists the most common genes and DNA. For this entry, the V and J calls and clone size follow TCRdb and not the study's own pipeline. The sample table holds around 31,000 distinct CDR3 sequences, of which 15% to 20% were seen once. The ten largest clones capture around 16% of the sample.

The sequence links TRBV7-3 to TRBJ2-1; tentative D gene TRBD2, with 5 bases matching. This clonotype was sampled from a donor aged 40 or over with multiple myeloma. Source material: a population of CD138-negative cells sorted from bone marrow. The cell subset or site label here, explained by the study, means: bone marrow mononuclear cells depleted of CD138+ plasma/myeloma cells by negative magnetic selection. The bases are TGTGCCAGCAGGTTAGCGCATACTGAGCAGTTCTTC. This is translated as CASRLAHTEQFF. Extended through the reference TRBV7-3 and TRBJ2-1 proteins, this CDR3 yields the full variable domain: GAGVSQTPSNKVTEKGKYVELRCDPISGHTALYWYRQSLGQGPEFLIYFQGTGAADDSGLPNDRFFAVRPEGSVSTLKIQRTERGDSAVYLCASRLAHTEQFFGPGTRLTVL.